These T cell receptor beta chains were read from a single sample in a study of cytomegalovirus exposure and HLA in healthy donors. Only in-frame clones appear in the TCRdb table, and some are missing; sequencing was by immunoSEQ multiplex PCR. The table lists 150,000 or so clones, approximately 70% of them singletons. Source material: PBMCs. The receptors here all came from a woman aged 60-70 years in good health and CMV-seropositive. Both conserved end residues are part of each CDR3. A D gene is named only where the DNA matches it firmly. Clone size appears in some rows only: once, few, many, or a class for an expanded clone.

>TRBV6-1|-|-|TRBJ1-2
CASSEARYGYTF
TGTGCCAGCAGTGAAGCCAGGTATGGCTACACCTTC
>TRBV15|-|once|TRBJ2-2
CATSPWTTDTGELFF
TGTGCCACCAGCCCCTGGACTACCGACACCGGGGAGCTGTTTTTT
>TRBV28|-|few|TRBJ1-2
CASSTGTPSNYGYTF
TGTGCCAGCAGTACGGGGACACCTTCTAACTATGGCTACACCTTC
>TRBV29-1|-|-|TRBJ2-1
CSAKGQRVGNEQFF
TGCAGCGCCAAGGGACAGCGGGTGGGTAATGAGCAGTTCTTC
>TRBV5-1|-|once|TRBJ1-4
CASSPFGGVSTNEKLFF
TGCGCCAGCAGCCCCTTTGGGGGGGTCAGTACTAATGAAAAACTGTTTTTT
>TRBV7-2|-|few|TRBJ2-3
CASSVQGMGTDTQYF
TGTGCCAGCAGCGTTCAGGGCATGGGCACAGATACGCAGTATTTT
>TRBV4-1|-|-|TRBJ2-1
CASSQDMASSYNEQFF
TGCGCCAGCAGCCAAGATATGGCAAGCTCCTACAATGAGCAGTTCTTC
>TRBV19|TRBD1|-|TRBJ1-2
CASSASGQDSLYGYTF
TGTGCCAGTAGTGCCTCGGGACAGGACTCACTCTATGGCTACACCTTC
>TRBV19|TRBD2|-|TRBJ2-2
CASRGGVIGELFF
TGTGCCAGTAGGGGGGGGGTCATCGGGGAGCTGTTTTTT
>TRBV18|TRBD1|few|TRBJ1-1
CASSAGTGGWNTEAFF
TGTGCCAGCTCAGCCGGGACAGGGGGCTGGAACACTGAAGCTTTCTTT
>TRBV5-1|TRBD1|-|TRBJ1-2
CASSLDRGEGGYTF
TGCGCCAGCAGCTTGGACAGGGGAGAGGGTGGCTACACCTTC
>TRBV19|TRBD2|-|TRBJ2-1
CASSIEGTTYNEQFF
TGTGCCAGTAGTATAGAGGGGACTACTTACAATGAGCAGTTCTTC
>TRBV28|TRBD1|-|TRBJ1-2
CASSFGQGVGGYTF
TGTGCCAGCAGTTTCGGACAGGGAGTGGGAGGCTACACCTTC
>TRBV27|-|-|TRBJ1-1
CASSSGGGSNTEAFF
TGTGCCAGCAGTTCCGGGGGGGGGTCGAACACTGAAGCTTTCTTT
>TRBV19|TRBD1|-|TRBJ2-7
CASSRGQGGEQYF
TGTGCCTCTAGCCGGGGACAGGGGGGTGAGCAGTACTTC
>TRBV19|-|-|TRBJ2-3
CASSIQGVSDTQYF
TGTGCCAGTAGTATACAGGGCGTGTCAGATACGCAGTATTTT
>TRBV9|TRBD1|few|TRBJ1-5
CASSETGTGPQHF
TGTGCCAGCAGCGAGACAGGGACTGGGCCCCAGCATTTT
>TRBV6-1|-|once|TRBJ1-3
CASSERGGISGNTIYF
TGTGCCAGCAGTGAAAGGGGAGGGATCTCTGGAAACACCATATATTTT
>TRBV6-5|-|-|TRBJ1-3
CASSRQFSGNTIYF
TGTGCCAGCAGCAGACAGTTCTCTGGAAACACCATATATTTT
>TRBV15|-|-|TRBJ2-4
CATSRATGEDIQYF
TGTGCCACCAGCAGAGCGACAGGTGAAGACATTCAGTACTTC
>TRBV30|-|-|TRBJ1-4
CAWSPLRGNEKLFF
TGTGCCTGGAGTCCATTAAGGGGGAATGAAAAACTGTTTTTT
>TRBV5-1|TRBD1|-|TRBJ2-7
CASSPDRDEQYF
TGCGCCAGCAGCCCTGACAGGGACGAGCAGTACTTC
>TRBV30|-|few|TRBJ1-1
CAWMANTEAFF
TGTGCCTGGATGGCGAACACTGAAGCTTTCTTT
>TRBV5-1|-|-|TRBJ2-3
CASTRGGTDTQYF
TGCGCCAGCACAAGGGGAGGTACAGATACGCAGTATTTT
>TRBV18|-|-|TRBJ2-3
CASSPSGGADTQYF
TGTGCCAGCTCACCCTCTGGGGGGGCCGATACGCAGTATTTT
>TRBV11-2|TRBD2|few|TRBJ2-5
CASSFGTSVETQYF
TGTGCCAGCAGCTTCGGGACTAGCGTGGAGACCCAGTACTTC
>TRBV5-1|TRBD2|few|TRBJ2-7
CASSLGLAEDYEQYF
TGCGCCAGCAGCTTAGGGCTAGCGGAGGACTACGAGCAGTACTTC
>TRBV11-2|TRBD1|-|TRBJ1-1
CASSLQGALNTEAFF
TGTGCCAGCAGTCTACAGGGGGCTTTGAACACTGAAGCTTTCTTT
>TRBV11-3|TRBD2|-|TRBJ2-3
CASSLVAGGPDTQYF
TGTGCCAGCAGCTTAGTAGCGGGAGGGCCAGATACGCAGTATTTT
>TRBV11-1|TRBD2|-|TRBJ2-4
CASSLSGTNKNIQYF
TGTGCCAGCAGCTTAAGCGGGACTAATAAAAACATTCAGTACTTC
>TRBV18|-|-|TRBJ2-7
CASSPPGVGTYEQYF
TGTGCCAGCTCACCCCCAGGGGTTGGGACCTACGAGCAGTACTTC
>TRBV5-1|-|-|TRBJ2-5
CASTPAGHQETQYF
TGCGCCAGCACACCCGCAGGGCATCAAGAGACCCAGTACTTC
>TRBV28|TRBD1|once|TRBJ2-1
CASESYTGGQYNEQFF
TGTGCCAGCGAATCCTATACAGGGGGTCAGTACAATGAGCAGTTCTTC
>TRBV27|-|-|TRBJ2-6
CAAGYSGANVLTF
TGTGCAGCGGGTTACTCTGGGGCCAACGTCCTGACTTTC
>TRBV5-4|TRBD1|-|TRBJ1-2
CASSLGQGGYGYTF
TGTGCCAGCAGCTTAGGACAGGGTGGTTATGGCTACACCTTC
>TRBV5-1|-|-|TRBJ1-1
CASSLGQMNTEAFF
TGCGCCAGCAGCTTGGGACAGATGAACACTGAAGCTTTCTTT
>TRBV6-4|TRBD2|-|TRBJ2-1
CASSVVASGRNEQFF
TGTGCCAGCAGTGTTGTTGCTAGCGGGAGGAATGAGCAGTTCTTC
>TRBV7-2|-|-|TRBJ2-2
CASSLGIAGELFF
TGTGCCAGCAGCCTCGGGATCGCCGGGGAGCTGTTTTTT
>TRBV5-8|-|few|TRBJ1-4
CASSPLRVNEKLFF
TGTGCCAGCAGCCCTCTGAGGGTTAATGAAAAACTGTTTTTT
>TRBV10-1|TRBD2|few|TRBJ2-3
CASSEQGLAGDTQYF
TGCGCCAGCAGTGAACAGGGACTAGCTGGAGATACGCAGTATTTT
>TRBV7-9|TRBD2|once|TRBJ2-2
CASSLVGLAAGELFF
TGTGCCAGCAGCTTAGTGGGACTAGCGGCCGGGGAGCTGTTTTTT
>TRBV19|TRBD1|-|TRBJ1-5
CASSTQGASQPQHF
TGTGCCAGTAGTACACAGGGGGCGAGTCAGCCCCAGCATTTT